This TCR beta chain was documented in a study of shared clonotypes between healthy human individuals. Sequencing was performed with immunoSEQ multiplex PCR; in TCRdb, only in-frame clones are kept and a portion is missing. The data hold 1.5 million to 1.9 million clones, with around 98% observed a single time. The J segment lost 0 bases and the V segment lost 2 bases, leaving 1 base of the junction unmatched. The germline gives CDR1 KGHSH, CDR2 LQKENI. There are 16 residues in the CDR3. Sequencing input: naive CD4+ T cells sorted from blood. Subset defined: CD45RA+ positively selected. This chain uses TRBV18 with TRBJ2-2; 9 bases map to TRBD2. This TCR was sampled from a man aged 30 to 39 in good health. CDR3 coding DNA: TGTGCCAGCTCACCAAGCGGGAGGACGAACACCGGGGAGCTGTTTTTT. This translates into CASSPSGRTNTGELFF.